The rows below give T cell receptor beta chains drawn from one sample of a study of T cells in Graves' hyperthyroidism and ophthalmopathy. TCRdb re-called the multiplex PCR reads with MiXCR, one entry per CDR3 protein. The sample yields roughly 700,000 distinct CDR3 sequences, about 35% seen once. The sequencing input was blood. The source of these receptors is a woman aged 40 to 50 with Graves' hyperthyroidism. Each CDR3 is given with its conserved first and last residue. The D gene is left open where the match is weak. The size of a clone is reported for some rows only, either as once, few or many, or as a class for expanded clones.

v_call,clone_size,j_call,d_call,cdr3_aa,cdr3_nt
TRBV20-1,.,TRBJ2-7,TRBD2,CSALSGTRTYEQYF,TGCAGTGCTCTATCAGGGACTAGGACGTACGAGCAGTACTTC
TRBV11-2,many,TRBJ1-6,.,CASSNVASPLHF,TGTGCCAGCAGCAACGTCGCCTCACCCCTCCACTTT
TRBV7-3,many,TRBJ1-1,.,CASSLTGAMNTEAFF,TGTGCCAGCAGCTTAACGGGGGCTATGAACACTGAAGCTTTCTTT
TRBV7-2,many,TRBJ2-7,TRBD1,CASRRGPTYEQYF,TGTGCCAGCAGGAGGGGGCCAACCTACGAGCAGTACTTC
TRBV5-5,.,TRBJ2-5,.,CASSHINRGEGETQYF,TGCGCCAGCAGCCACATCAACAGGGGGGAGGGAGAGACCCAGTACTTC
TRBV30,.,TRBJ1-2,.,CAWERDHGDYGYTF,TGTGCCTGGGAAAGGGACCACGGGGACTATGGCTACACCTTC
TRBV19,many,TRBJ1-6,.,CASSTGRYNSPLHF,TGTGCCAGTAGTACCGGTCGTTATAATTCACCCCTCCACTTT
TRBV7-2,once,TRBJ2-7,TRBD1,CASSYRGQGVVYEQYF,TGTGCCAGCAGCTACCGGGGACAGGGGGTCGTCTACGAGCAGTACTTC
TRBV7-9,many,TRBJ2-7,.,CASRPGTLSYEQYF,TGTGCCAGCAGACCCGGGACGCTCTCCTACGAGCAGTACTTC
TRBV14,once,TRBJ1-2,.,CASSPPGSLFNYGYTF,TGTGCCAGCAGCCCGCCGGGGTCCTTATTTAACTATGGCTACACCTTC
TRBV9,few,TRBJ2-5,TRBD1,CASSPQTGGLGETQYF,TGTGCCAGCAGCCCTCAGACAGGGGGCTTGGGGGAGACCCAGTACTTC
TRBV19,many,TRBJ2-6,.,CASSPRGGTGANVLTF,TGTGCCAGTAGTCCTAGAGGGGGTACCGGGGCCAACGTCCTGACTTTC
TRBV7-9,.,TRBJ2-1,.,CASSLVRPESYNEQFF,TGTGCCAGCAGCTTAGTCCGGCCGGAATCCTACAATGAGCAGTTCTTC
TRBV7-9,few,TRBJ1-6,TRBD1,CASSYAGTGVWDNSPLHF,TGTGCCAGCAGTTACGCAGGGACAGGAGTGTGGGATAATTCACCCCTCCACTTT
TRBV12-3/TRBV12-4,many,TRBJ1-1,.,CASSSTVAEAFF,TGTGCCAGCAGCTCGACGGTCGCTGAAGCTTTCTTT
TRBV7-8,many,TRBJ2-7,.,CASSPLLSYEQYF,TGTGCCAGCAGCCCTCTGCTCTCCTACGAGCAGTACTTC
TRBV13,few,TRBJ1-1,.,CASSLGRMNMNTEAFF,TGTGCCAGCAGCTTAGGACGGATGAATATGAACACTGAAGCTTTCTTT
TRBV24-1,.,TRBJ2-2,.,CATSSGEGVSSGELFF,TGTGCCACCTCCTCCGGCGAAGGGGTATCAAGCGGGGAGCTGTTTTTT
TRBV20-1,many,TRBJ2-6,.,CSASQGFSSGANVLTF,TGCAGTGCTAGCCAGGGTTTCAGCTCTGGGGCCAACGTCCTGACTTTC
TRBV7-2,many,TRBJ1-1,.,CASSPGTNTEAFF,TGTGCCAGCAGCCCCGGAACGAACACTGAAGCTTTCTTT
TRBV7-9,many,TRBJ1-2,TRBD1,CASSLAGQGGYGYTF,TGTGCCAGCAGCTTAGCTGGCCAGGGGGGCTATGGCTACACCTTC
TRBV6-5,many,TRBJ1-1,.,CASSYSTGNTEAFF,TGTGCCAGCAGTTACTCGACAGGGAACACTGAAGCTTTCTTT
TRBV20-1,.,TRBJ1-2,.,CSAMGLAGEVFGYTF,TGCAGTGCTATGGGGCTAGCGGGGGAAGTTTTTGGCTACACCTTC
TRBV10-2,.,TRBJ2-2,TRBD2,CASSLLAGMNTGELFF,TGTGCCAGCAGTTTACTAGCGGGGATGAACACCGGGGAGCTGTTTTTT
TRBV15,.,TRBJ1-6,.,CATSRTTPVPLHF,TGTGCCACCAGCAGGACGACCCCAGTTCCCCTCCACTTT
TRBV5-1,few,TRBJ2-2,.,CASSTRNQAGELFF,TGCGCCAGCAGCACTCGAAATCAGGCCGGGGAGCTGTTTTTT
TRBV28,.,TRBJ2-3,.,CASTILTDTQYF,TGTGCCAGCACCATACTTACAGATACGCAGTATTTT